The text below deals with one TCR beta chain. This clonotype was seen more than once but under ten times. The antigen this receptor binds is unknown. No base quality information exists; no much larger clone differs at one position. At the junction V is shortened by 4 bases and J by 1 base, with 10 bases in between. There are 14 amino acids in the CDR3, from cysteine to phenylalanine inclusive. Of all the DNA, just the CDR3 is kept, 42 bases in frame from base 1. According to the germline V gene, CDR1 reads LGHNA and CDR2 reads YSLEER. Reading the label with the study, this specimen's treatment or condition is: live attenuated yellow fever vaccine strain. At each blood-draw timepoint, two biological replicates of bulk PBMCs were obtained. PBMCs were isolated from peripheral blood using a standard Ficoll-Paque protocol. TriZol was used to extract RNA from bulk PBMCs, from CD4 and CD8 fractions, and from dextramer-positive and dextramer-negative fractions.

The sample comes from a study of T cells after yellow fever vaccination (dated by TCRdb to the late 2010s). With respect to the entire study: The SMART-Seq v4 Ultra Low Input RNA kit was used to prepare libraries from fractions with low cell numbers. To follow T-cell clones before and after both primary and booster YFV17D yellow fever vaccination, bulk TCR alpha and beta repertoires underwent longitudinal sequencing. Two healthy male donors, one aged 18 to 29 and one aged 30 to 39 years, were included in the cohort. Bulk PBMC replicates and cell subsets were isolated from blood drawn at multiple timepoints before and after both primary and secondary immunization. Findings and caveats that apply to the study as a whole: A small fraction of clonotypes showed up in both the CD4 and CD8 compartments, probably as a result of convergent recombination. The secondary T-cell response was weaker than the primary response but faster, peaking on day 5 instead of day 15. After the booster, most clones that had expanded after primary vaccination were detected again (nearly 98% of CD4 and around nine tenths of CD8), suggesting broad maintenance of memory. Only a couple of donors were included in the study, so the extent to which the findings can be generalized is limited. Computational filtering was required because FACS-sorted repertoires could contain abundant contaminating clonotypes from the bulk population.

TCR cDNA was synthesized by 5'RACE template switching, through which a universal primer site and unique molecular identifiers were introduced. cDNA synthesis was primed from both the TCR alpha and TCR beta constant segments. Two PCR steps were used to amplify libraries, with sample barcodes and sequencing adapters being added in the second step. Libraries were sequenced on Illumina HiSeq 2500 (2x100 bp) or NovaSeq (2x150 bp). In the original analysis: MIGEC was used to demultiplex reads and collapse the reads into UMI consensus sequences, and MiXCR was used for V(D)J alignment. Vaccine-responding clonotypes were defined with edgeR using replicate PBMC samples, requiring FDR below 0.01 and a log2 fold change above 5 up to day 15. Each bulk clonotype received a CD4 or CD8 identity based on whether the sequenced CD4 or CD8 repertoire contained that clonotype at higher abundance. The raw public data were reprocessed by TCRdb itself: fastp quality trimming at Q25, MiXCR clonotype calling, in-frame beta chains only. Rows with a matching CDR3 protein are joined into one entry that keeps the most common DNA and genes. TCRdb's processing, not the authors' own work, is the source of the V and J calls. The sample table holds hundreds of thousands of distinct CDR3 sequences, of which around 16% were seen once. The top ten clonotypes cover 17% of the sample.

The sample consisted of PBMCs, taken 4 to 6 days after the first yellow fever vaccination. The sequence joins TRBV4-3 to TRBJ1-1; perhaps TRBD1 is the D gene, with 5 bases matching. This receptor was taken from a young man who received the YFV17D yellow fever vaccine. The CDR3 reads as follows: CASSRRETNTEAFF. The nucleotide sequence reads as follows: TGCGCCAGCAGCCGCAGGGAGACGAACACTGAAGCTTTCTTT.